These 11 T cell receptor beta chains originate from one sample sequenced in a study of blood T cell repertoires in COVID-19. Clones were read by immunoSEQ multiplex PCR, and TCRdb kept only the in-frame ones, dropping some. The repertoire has 130,000 or so clones, approximately 90% of them found once; the top ten carry about 2%. What was sequenced was peripheral blood. The receptors shown here come from a man aged 70-80 years with active COVID-19.

V gene TRBV10-3 combines with J gene TRBJ2-7; perhaps TRBD2 as D (6 bases). Germline V gene lookup returns CDR1 ENHRY and CDR2 SYGVKD. V was cut by 6 bases and J by 4 bases, with 16 bases left in between. The CDR3 loop spans 14 amino acids. This CDR3 reads CAIRGGLDPYEQYF. The CDR3 nucleotides read TGTGCCATCAGAGGAGGGCTCGATCCATACGAGCAGTACTTC.

Only a few counts were recorded for this clone. The genes are TRBV6-2 or TRBV6-3 and TRBJ2-4, with TRBD2 matching over 10 bases. V lost 0 bases and J lost 4; bases outside the gene matches: 6. This CDR3 is built from 17 residues. CDR1 is MNHEY and CDR2 is SVGEGT in the germline V gene. Written as DNA, the CDR3 is TGTGCCAGCAGTTACTCGTCACTAGCGGGACTTAAAAACATTCAGTACTTC. Translation: CASSYSSLAGLKNIQYF.

The chain links TRBV7-2 to TRBJ2-5; tentative D call: TRBD2 (5 bases). Deletions cut 5 bases from V and 5 bases from J, with 18 bases between. Germline V gives CDR1 SGHTA, CDR2 FQGNSA. The CDR3 runs 15 residues. The CDR3 region has the DNA TGTGCCAGCAGCCCCAAAGTGGGAGTAGACGAGACCCAGTACTTC. It is translated as CASSPKVGVDETQYF.

The CDR3 coding sequence is TGTGCCACCAGTGATAGTGAGACAGCTGCGGCCGGGGAGCTGTTTTTT. This gives the protein CATSDSETAAAGELFF. This chain connects TRBV24-1 to TRBJ2-2, with a weak D call TRBD1 (5 bases). Trimming took off 3 bases at V and 6 bases at J, with 16 bases between the two ends. The CDR3 sequence is 16 residues long. Germline CDR1 is KGHDR and CDR2 is SFDVKD.

The J gene is TRBJ2-2, the V gene TRBV10-3; the match to TRBD2 covers 12 bases. The CDR3 spans 14 residues. With V trimmed by 10 bases and J by 7 bases, 7 bases remained unmatched. CDR1 ENHRY and CDR2 SYGVKD come from the germline V gene. CDR3 nucleotides: TGTGCCACGCGGACTAGCGGGGAATTCGGGGAGCTGTTTTTT. Translated, it gives CATRTSGEFGELFF.

The CDR3 bases are TGTGCCAGCAGCCCGGGAACAGGGGGCAATGGCTACACCTTC. Residues: CASSPGTGGNGYTF. The gene calls are TRBV14 and TRBJ1-2, with 9 bases identical to TRBD1. Looked up from germline, CDR1 is SGHDN and CDR2 is FVKESK. V trimming: 4 bases; J trimming: 6 bases; junction bases outside the gene matches: 6. The CDR3 runs to 14 residues.

The chain carries TRBV4-2 and TRBJ1-1; D gene uncertain. This CDR3 comprises 14 residues. V shed 0 bases and J shed 5 bases, with 10 bases lying between them. Per the germline V gene, CDR1 is LGHNA and CDR2 is YNFKEQ. DNA for the CDR3: TGTGCCAGCAGCCAAGAGGTCAGGAGGACTGAAGCTTTCTTT. Translating gives CASSQEVRRTEAFF.

CDR3 nucleotides: TGTGCCAGCACCAGGACAGGGCACAATGAGCAGTTCTTC. Protein product: CASTRTGHNEQFF. The chain is built from TRBV28 and TRBJ2-1; 8 positions agree with TRBD1. Germline V gene data show CDR1 as MDHEN and CDR2 as SYDVKM. The CDR3 runs to 13 residues. V trimming: 7 bases; J trimming: 5 bases; junction bases outside the gene matches: 4.

This chain uses TRBV19 with TRBJ2-2; the match to TRBD1 covers 7 bases. The germline V gene has CDR1 LNHDA and CDR2 SQIVND (reference sequence). CDR3 length: 15 amino acids. V lost 6 bases to trimming and J lost 0 bases; unmatched junction nucleotides: 4. For the CDR3, the DNA is TGTGCCAGTAGCCCGACAGGGCCGAACACCGGGGAGCTGTTTTTT. This gives the protein CASSPTGPNTGELFF. Based on the CDR3 plus reference TRBV19 and TRBJ2-2, the full variable domain is DGGITQSPKYLFRKEGQNVTLSCEQNLNHDAMYWYRQDPGQGLRLIYYSQIVNDFQKGDIAEGYSVSREKKESFPLTVTSAQKNPTAFYLCASSPTGPNTGELFFGEGSRLTVL.

The rearrangement links TRBV12-3 or TRBV12-4 to TRBJ1-1; 7 bases map to TRBD1. The V segment lost 6 bases and the J segment 4 bases; nucleotides outside the gene matches: 2. The CDR3 spans 12 residues. The chain's CDR3 is CASRTGFTEAFF. In nucleotides, the CDR3 is TGTGCCAGCAGGACAGGGTTCACTGAAGCTTTCTTT.

The chain has TRBV5-1 and TRBJ2-7; TRBD1 matches 7 bases. The CDR3 totals 13 residues. Germline CDR1 is SGHRS and CDR2 is YFSETQ. Trimming removed 4 bases from V and 2 bases from J; junction bases left unmatched: 3. This CDR3 is CASSMDRTYEQYF. CDR3 nucleotides: TGCGCCAGCAGCATGGACAGGACCTACGAGCAGTACTTC.